This T cell receptor (beta chain) was sequenced for a study of regulatory T cells in long-lasting Graves disease. Overall study results and limits: Segments TRBV28, TRBJ1-2 and TRBJ2-5 showed preferential usage in persistent disease. A limited number of samples was an acknowledged limitation.

Construction of the TCR beta libraries employed iRepertoire HTBI primers in conjunction with Arm-PCR of CDR3 regions. A single record per CDR3 protein comes from TCRdb applying MiXCR to the multiplex PCR reads. The sample records fewer than 500,000 distinct CDR3 sequences, 15% to 20% being singletons. This clonotype was detected only a few times. No antigen is known for it. Germline assignment: CDR1 SGHTA and CDR2 FQGNSA. With 2 bases removed from V and 3 bases from J, the gap between germline ends came to 14 bases. This CDR3 region has 17 residues. Time point given: newly diagnosed GD, antithyroid drugs for less than 3 months. PBMC RNA served as the TCR library source. All patients originated from an endocrinology department located in Xi'an, China. The data were also submitted as part of a second study, on T cells in Graves' hyperthyroidism and ophthalmopathy. That study adds: HTBI primers were used for first-round RT-PCR of the TCR CDR3.

V gene TRBV7-2 combines with J gene TRBJ2-6; no clear D gene. The receptor was derived from a middle-aged man with Graves disease. The sample was peripheral blood mononuclear cells (PBMCs), taken at new diagnosis, from a patient treated with antithyroid drugs. The CDR3 is CASSLRRAPLGANVLTF. CDR3 DNA: TGTGCCAGCAGCTTACGAAGGGCCCCCCTTGGGGCCAACGTCCTGACTTTC.